This TCR beta chain comes out of a study of T-cell reconstitution after alpha-beta-depleted transplantation in children. In germline, CDR1 is SGHVT, CDR2 SQSDAQ. Trimming left V 1 base short and J 0 bases short, with 19 bases between. The CDR3 sequence is 20 residues long. The library targeted TCRbeta and was prepared with unique molecular identifiers. A single record per CDR3 protein comes from TCRdb applying MiXCR to the PCR reads. The sample includes 490,000 or so distinct CDR3 sequences, roughly an eighth of them seen just once. The TCR sequence derives from a human donor who donated a stem cell graft to a child with combined immunodeficiency. Sequences were derived from PBMCs from the stem cell graft donor, sampled from the stem cell graft. The rearrangement links TRBV7-4 to TRBJ1-6; D gene uncertain. The CDR3 loop is CASSLGRIVDRSSYNSPLHF. For the CDR3, the DNA is TGTGCCAGCAGCTTAGGAAGGATTGTGGATAGGAGCTCCTATAATTCACCCCTCCACTTT.